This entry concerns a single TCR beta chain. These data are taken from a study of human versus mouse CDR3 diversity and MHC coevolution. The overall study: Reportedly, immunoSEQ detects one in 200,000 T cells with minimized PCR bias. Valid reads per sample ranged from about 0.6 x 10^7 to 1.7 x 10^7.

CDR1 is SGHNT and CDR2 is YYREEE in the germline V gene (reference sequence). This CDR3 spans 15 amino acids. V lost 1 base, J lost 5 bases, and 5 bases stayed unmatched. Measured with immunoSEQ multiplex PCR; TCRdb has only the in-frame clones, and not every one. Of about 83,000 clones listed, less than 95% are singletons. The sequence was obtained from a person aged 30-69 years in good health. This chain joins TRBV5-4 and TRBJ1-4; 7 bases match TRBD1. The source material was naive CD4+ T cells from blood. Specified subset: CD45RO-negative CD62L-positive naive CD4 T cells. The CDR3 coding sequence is TGTGCCAGCAGCTTGACGGGCAGGGGGAATGAAAAACTGTTTTTT. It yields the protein CASSLTGRGNEKLFF.